What follows are 21 T cell receptor beta chains derived from one specimen sequenced in a study of T-cell memory formation after mild COVID-19. TCRdb fed the 5' RACE reads into MiXCR, producing one record per CDR3 protein. Seen here are approximately 250,000 distinct CDR3 sequences, 16% observed once, and the top ten hold 22%. The sample was PBMCs or a T cell subset sorted from them (not recorded which). Receptors were obtained from a man aged 18 to 30 who had mild COVID-19 (a few samples of this study predate the infection). Cell type and time point are not known.

In regard to this clonotype: A read error may produce the germline difference seen at one junction end. This chain joins TRBV24-1 and TRBJ2-1; a weak D match, TRBD1 (5 bases). Germline V gene lookup returns CDR1 KGHDR and CDR2 SFDVKD. This CDR3 has 13 amino acids. Here the CDR3 reads CATSDYKGNEQFF. The DNA for the CDR3 is TGTGCCACCAGCGATTATAAGGGGAATGAGCAGTTCTTC.

This clonotype has just a few counts. The chain carries TRBV7-2 and TRBJ1-3; D call uncertain. The V gene lost 5 bases and the J gene lost 4 bases, with 15 bases spanning the gap. The germline CDR1 and CDR2 sequences are SGHTA and FQGNSA. The CDR3 is 15 amino acids. The chain's CDR3 is CASSPQDGKGNTIYF. In DNA form, the CDR3 reads TGTGCCAGCAGCCCTCAGGACGGCAAGGGAAACACCATATATTTT.

The chain is built from TRBV5-1 and TRBJ2-1; possibly TRBD2 for D (6 bases). This CDR3 has 16 amino acids. Germline V gene sequence: CDR1 SGHRS, CDR2 YFSETQ. V was clipped by 0 bases and J by 4 bases, with 14 bases between them. CDR3 loop: CASSLAEGPLYNEQFF. The CDR3, as DNA: TGCGCCAGCAGCTTGGCGGAGGGCCCACTTTACAATGAGCAGTTCTTC.

This clonotype was counted between two and nine times. The chain combines TRBV5-1 with TRBJ1-2; 11 nucleotides line up with TRBD1. This CDR3 is built from 16 residues. Germline CDR1 and CDR2: SGHRS and YFSETQ. The V and J ends lost 4 bases and 5 bases, in that order; junction bases with no gene match: 10. The CDR3 DNA reads as TGCGCCAGCAGCCCCTCAGGACAGGGGGCTGGATATGGCTACACCTTC. Encoded protein: CASSPSGQGAGYGYTF.

Many counts were recorded for this clonotype. This chain connects TRBV9 to TRBJ2-5, with no clear D. The germline gives CDR1 SGDLS, CDR2 YYNGEE. The CDR3 is 14 amino acids. The ends were cut back, 2 bases at V and 3 bases at J, with 11 bases in the middle. The CDR3 DNA reads TGTGCCAGCAGCGTCGGACGGTATGAAGAGACCCAGTACTTC. As protein: CASSVGRYEETQYF.

This clonotype was picked up a small number of times. In nucleotides, the CDR3 is TGCAGTGCTAGAGGTTGGGACTACACCGGGGAGCTGTTTTTT. It codes for CSARGWDYTGELFF. The V and J genes are TRBV20-1 and TRBJ2-2; maybe TRBD2 (6 bases). CDR3 length equals 14 residues. Trimming pared 1 base from V and 3 bases from J, leaving 9 bases between. The germline V gene has CDR1 DFQATT and CDR2 SNEGSKA (reference sequence).

The rearrangement uses TRBV5-1 and TRBJ1-2; D not resolved. Between the trimmed V and J ends, which lost 0 bases and 6 bases, there was a span of 6 bases. Germline-derived CDR1 and CDR2 are SGHRS and YFSETQ. The CDR3 length is 12 residues. The CDR3 DNA follows: TGCGCCAGCAGCTTGGAGTTCGATGGCTACACCTTC. Protein: CASSLEFDGYTF.

V is TRBV2 and J is TRBJ1-2; the D is unclear. Germline loops: CDR1 SNHLY, CDR2 FYNNEI. Trimming took 2 bases from V and 4 from J, leaving 5 bases between them. The CDR3 has 12 residues. DNA for the CDR3: TGTGCCAGCAGTGAATCGGGCTATGGCTACACCTTC. It is translated as CASSESGYGYTF.

This chain joins TRBV5-1 and TRBJ2-4, with 9 bases fitting TRBD1. CDR1 SGHRS and CDR2 YFSETQ come from the germline V gene. This CDR3 contains 20 residues. V shed 0 bases and J 0 bases; nucleotides not matched to a gene: 13. The CDR3 region is CASSLEGQGALFKAKNIQYF. CDR3 DNA sequence: TGCGCCAGCAGCTTGGAGGGACAGGGTGCCCTTTTTAAAGCCAAAAACATTCAGTACTTC.

This clonotype was counted between two and nine times. The chain couples TRBV24-1 to TRBJ2-1; possibly TRBD1 or TRBD2 for D (5 bases each). This CDR3 region has 12 residues. CDR1 and CDR2 from the germline V gene are KGHDR and SFDVKD. V lost 5 bases and J lost 7, with 8 bases in between. This CDR3 is CATSGGWNEQFF. In nucleotides, the CDR3 is TGTGCCACCAGTGGGGGGTGGAATGAGCAGTTCTTC.

This chain links TRBV4-1 with TRBJ1-1; a possible D gene is TRBD1 (6 bases). Germline V CDR1 and CDR2: MGHRA, YSYEKL. The CDR3 has 15 residues. V was trimmed by 0 bases and J by 3 bases, leaving 11 bases between them. The CDR3: CASSQDAQGYTEAFF. In DNA form, the CDR3 reads TGCGCCAGCAGCCAAGACGCACAGGGTTACACTGAAGCTTTCTTT.

The chain is built from TRBV7-3 and TRBJ2-6; weak D call: TRBD1 (5 bases). Trimming shortened V by 5 bases and J by 4 bases, and 21 bases separated the two germline ends. There are 18 residues in the CDR3. Germline CDR1 reads SGHTA; CDR2 reads FQGTGA. The CDR3 spells CASSTQGVGVAGANVLTF. For the CDR3, the DNA is TGTGCCAGCAGCACCCAAGGGGTAGGGGTTGCCGGGGCCAACGTCCTGACTTTC.

This clonotype came up many times. The V call is TRBV5-1, the J call TRBJ2-1; 8 bases are shared with TRBD1. CDR1 is SGHRS and CDR2 is YFSETQ in the germline V gene. V gave up 4 bases and J gave up 8 bases; unmatched junction bases: 8. The CDR3 runs to 14 residues. CDR3 sequence reads: CASSQMTGDDEQFF. CDR3 DNA: TGCGCCAGCAGCCAGATGACAGGGGACGATGAGCAGTTCTTC.

The V gene is TRBV4-3, the J gene TRBJ1-3, with 8 nucleotides matching TRBD1. The V and J ends lost 5 bases and 2 bases, in that order; junction bases with no gene match: 5. Germline V gene sequence: CDR1 LGHNA, CDR2 YSLEER. This CDR3 is 15 amino acids long. The CDR3 DNA reads TGCGCCAGCAGCGACACACAGGGGGCTGGAAACACCATATATTTT. Its protein is CASSDTQGAGNTIYF.

In this sample, this clonotype turned up many times. The chain combines TRBV4-1 with TRBJ2-5; perhaps TRBD1 as D (5 bases). V lost 2 bases to trimming and J lost 1 base, with 8 bases between them. Germline values: CDR1 MGHRA, CDR2 YSYEKL. The CDR3 is made up of 14 amino acids. The CDR3 coding sequence is TGCGCCAGCAGCCAACAGGGTGGCCAAGAGACCCAGTACTTC. Translation gives CASSQQGGQETQYF.

This clonotype was observed many times. The genes are TRBV25-1 and TRBJ2-5, with TRBD1 matching 11 bases. V shed 0 bases, J shed 6 bases, and the junction held 12 bases outside the gene matches. This CDR3 has 18 residues. CDR1 MGHDK and CDR2 SYGVNS come from the germline V gene. The CDR3 is CASSEYKGQGVRAQTQYF. In DNA, the CDR3 is TGTGCCAGCAGTGAATATAAGGGACAGGGGGTAAGGGCACAGACCCAGTACTTC.

The rearrangement joins TRBV2 to TRBJ1-6; TRBD1 might be the D (5 bases). V was pared by 2 bases and J by 10 bases, with 15 bases between. Germline-derived CDR1 and CDR2 are SNHLY and FYNNEI. This CDR3 contains 15 residues. DNA of the CDR3: TGTGCCAGCAGTGAACGGATGGGGCAGCGATCACCCCTCCACTTT. Protein product: CASSERMGQRSPLHF. Based on the CDR3 plus reference TRBV2 and TRBJ1-6, the full variable domain is EPEVTQTPSHQVTQMGQEVILRCVPISNHLYFYWYRQILGQKVEFLVSFYNNEISEKSEIFDDQFSVERPDGSNFTLKIRSTKLEDSAMYFCASSERMGQRSPLHFGNGTRLTVT.

This clonotype was detected a few times. The chain recombines TRBV7-3 with TRBJ2-3; 15 nucleotides agree with TRBD2. This CDR3 contains 18 residues. The germline CDR1 and CDR2 sequences are SGHTA and FQGTGA. V was pared by 4 bases and J by 8 bases, with 13 bases of the junction left unmatched. The CDR3 DNA is TGTGCCAGCAGCTGGGCCGGGACTAGCGGGGGGCAAGTAGTTACGCAGTATTTT. It translates to CASSWAGTSGGQVVTQYF.

This clonotype was picked up many times. This rearrangement joins TRBV4-3 to TRBJ2-3; D possibly matches TRBD1 or TRBD2 (5 bases each). The CDR3 totals 17 residues. Deletions cut 0 bases from V and 1 base from J, with 14 bases between. The germline gives CDR1 LGHNA, CDR2 YSLEER. The CDR3 nucleotides are TGCGCCAGCAGCCAAGATCACTGGGGGTCCGGCACAGATACGCAGTATTTT. This gives the protein CASSQDHWGSGTDTQYF.

In this sample, this clonotype turned up a few times. The chain employs TRBV18 and TRBJ2-5, with D unresolved. Germline loops: CDR1 KGHSH, CDR2 LQKENI. With 1 base removed from V and 4 bases from J, the gap between germline ends came to 10 bases. The CDR3 covers 14 residues. In nucleotides, the CDR3 is TGTGCCAGCTCACCACGGCGGTCGGGAGAGACCCAGTACTTC. This codes for CASSPRRSGETQYF. Combining the CDR3 with reference TRBV18 and TRBJ2-5 gives the whole variable domain NAGVMQNPRHLVRRRGQEARLRCSPMKGHSHVYWYRQLPEEGLKFMVYLQKENIIDESGMPKERFSAEFPKEGPSILRIQQVVRGDSAAYFCASSPRRSGETQYFGPGTRLLVL.

This clonotype occurred a few times. The chain combines TRBV6-6 with TRBJ2-7; perhaps D is TRBD1 or TRBD2 (5 bases each). Trimming shortened V by 5 bases and J by 2 bases, and 13 bases separated the two germline ends. The length of the CDR3 is 14 residues. Germline V gene lookup returns CDR1 MNHNY and CDR2 SVGAGI (reference sequence). The DNA for the CDR3 is TGTGCCAGCAGTGCACCCAGGGACGCCTACGAGCAGTACTTC. Amino acid sequence: CASSAPRDAYEQYF.